This is a list of T cell receptor beta chains from one sample in a study of identical twins. TCRdb reprocessed the 5' RACE reads with MiXCR, giving one entry per CDR3 protein. The sample shows 200,000 to 250,000 distinct CDR3 sequences, about 10% of them seen only once. Sequenced: memory T cells sorted from blood. Source of these receptors: a man aged 45-60 years in good health. Each CDR3 is given with its conserved first and last residue. D genes are given only for firm matches. Clone size is not always given. Where it is, it says once, few, many or a class for expanded clones.

.	TRBV14	TRBD2	TRBJ2-2	TGTGCCAGCAGCCAAGATCGGTCTAGCGGGGGCCCCGAGGAGCTGTTTTTT	CASSQDRSSGGPEELFF
.	TRBV19	.	TRBJ2-2	TGTGCCAGTAGAATGGACGGCACCGGGGAGCTGTTTTTT	CASRMDGTGELFF
few	TRBV5-6	.	TRBJ2-5	TGTGCCAGCAGCTTGTTTACAGGTTTAGAGACCCAGTACTTC	CASSLFTGLETQYF
.	TRBV5-4	.	TRBJ2-5	TGTGCCAGCAGCTTTGGTGCATGGGAGACCCAGTACTTC	CASSFGAWETQYF
many	TRBV20-1	.	TRBJ1-2	TGCAGTGCTAGAGATAAGCCTAACTATGGCTACACCTTC	CSARDKPNYGYTF
many	TRBV6-5	.	TRBJ2-2	TGTGCCAGCAGTTACTCGGGGGGGCCCACCGGGGAGCTGTTTTTT	CASSYSGGPTGELFF
many	TRBV5-5	.	TRBJ2-6	TGTGCCAGCAGCCGGACAACTGGGGCCAACGTCCTGACTTTC	CASSRTTGANVLTF
many	TRBV4-1	.	TRBJ2-3	TGCGCCAGCAGCCAGCAGGAAACTAGCACAGATACGCAGTATTTT	CASSQQETSTDTQYF
many	TRBV20-1	TRBD2	TRBJ2-7	TGCAGTGCTAGACGTCCGAGCGGGAGTGGGGTCGAGCAGTACTTC	CSARRPSGSGVEQYF
few	TRBV6-5	.	TRBJ1-1	TGTGCCAGCAGTAACCGACCGGGACGGATGAACACTGAAGCTTTCTTT	CASSNRPGRMNTEAFF
few	TRBV5-1	TRBD2	TRBJ2-1	TGCGCCAGCAGCTTACAGGGGACTAGCAGGTCCAATGAGCAGTTCTTC	CASSLQGTSRSNEQFF
many	TRBV7-8	.	TRBJ1-2	TGTGCCAGCAGCACCCGGGTTAGGGACGGCGGCTACACCTTC	CASSTRVRDGGYTF
few	TRBV15	.	TRBJ2-3	TGTGCCACCAGCCGGCGGGCAGCGGCTAGCACAGATACGCAGTATTTT	CATSRRAAASTDTQYF
.	TRBV6-5	TRBD1	TRBJ1-1	TGTGCCAGCAGTTACGGGACAGGGCGGTACACTGAAGCTTTCTTT	CASSYGTGRYTEAFF